This T cell receptor (beta chain) was identified in a study of cytomegalovirus exposure and HLA in healthy donors. Notes on the study in general: In a later analysis, TCR association rates varied by HLA locus: DRB1 most, HLA-C fewest.

Regarding this clone: Its target is unknown.

Germline assignment: CDR1 LGHNA and CDR2 YNFKEQ. V was pared by 1 base and J by 2 bases, with 6 bases between. The CDR3 has 14 amino acids. Primers: 60 Vbeta forward and 13 Jbeta reverse. Original data processing: An analysis that came later counted some 85 million unique TCR beta chains, around 10 million shared. Repertoires were generated with immunoSEQ multiplex PCR, while TCRdb's copy carries only in-frame clones and drops some. Clone size and the V and J calls come from that table; the DNA yielded D and trimming. There are some 150,000 clones in the sample; 65% to 85% occur only once, and 3.5% to 5% lies in the top ten.

Material: PBMCs. The receptor was derived from a male donor in good health and CMV-seronegative. The V call is TRBV4-2, the J call TRBJ1-5, with D perhaps matching TRBD1 (5 bases). The CDR3 sequence: CASSQATGNQPQHF. Written as DNA, the CDR3 is TGTGCCAGCAGCCAAGCGACAGGCAATCAGCCCCAGCATTTT.